A selection of T cell receptor beta chains follows, all from one sample in a study of T-cell reconstitution after alpha-beta-depleted transplantation in children. TCRdb re-called the PCR reads through MiXCR, storing one row per CDR3 protein. Of 40,000 to 55,000 distinct CDR3 sequences in the sample, about 5.7% are singletons; the top ten hold 30%. This specimen consisted of PBMCs, mostly from graft donor cells, obtained 60 days after TCRalphabeta/CD19-depleted stem cell transplant. The receptor source for this set is a female patient aged 2-9 years who had a stem cell transplant for aplastic anemia, so the T cells may come from the graft donor. Each CDR3 is given with its conserved first and last residue. Each record gives: clone size, V gene, D gene, J gene, CDR3 protein, CDR3 DNA. A D gene is named only where the DNA matches it firmly. Clone size, where shown, is once, few, many, or a class for clones that have expanded.

clone size: many
V gene: TRBV6-2/TRBV6-3
D gene: NA
J gene: TRBJ1-2
CDR3 protein: CASSRDRNYGYTF
CDR3 DNA: TGTGCCAGCAGCCGGGACCGGAACTATGGCTACACCTTC

clone size: many
V gene: TRBV6-1
D gene: TRBD1
J gene: TRBJ2-7
CDR3 protein: CASSAQGDEQYF
CDR3 DNA: TGTGCCAGCAGTGCACAGGGGGACGAGCAGTACTTC

clone size: many
V gene: TRBV20-1
D gene: NA
J gene: TRBJ2-3
CDR3 protein: CSGLFSTDTQYF
CDR3 DNA: TGCAGCGGACTTTTCAGCACAGATACGCAGTATTTT

clone size: few
V gene: TRBV24-1
D gene: NA
J gene: TRBJ2-2
CDR3 protein: CATSRTGELFF
CDR3 DNA: TGTGCCACCAGTAGGACAGGGGAGCTGTTTTTT

clone size: many
V gene: TRBV25-1
D gene: TRBD1
J gene: TRBJ2-2
CDR3 protein: CASSDPKGALNTGELFF
CDR3 DNA: TGTGCCAGCAGTGATCCCAAGGGGGCTTTGAACACCGGGGAGCTGTTTTTT

clone size: NA
V gene: TRBV10-3
D gene: TRBD2
J gene: TRBJ2-2
CDR3 protein: CAIRSRPSGSANTGELFF
CDR3 DNA: TGTGCCATCAGGAGTCGCCCTAGCGGGAGCGCGAACACCGGGGAGCTGTTTTTT

clone size: many
V gene: TRBV20-1
D gene: NA
J gene: TRBJ2-4
CDR3 protein: CSARDPGINIQYF
CDR3 DNA: TGCAGTGCTAGAGATCCAGGAATAAACATTCAGTACTTC

clone size: many
V gene: TRBV20-1
D gene: TRBD1
J gene: TRBJ1-2
CDR3 protein: CSARDFPGGNGYTF
CDR3 DNA: TGCAGTGCTAGAGATTTCCCAGGGGGCAATGGCTACACCTTC

clone size: many
V gene: TRBV5-1
D gene: TRBD1
J gene: TRBJ2-5
CDR3 protein: CASSFFSLGTGVRKTQYF
CDR3 DNA: TGCGCCAGCAGCTTTTTCAGTCTTGGCACAGGGGTTAGGAAGACCCAGTACTTC

clone size: NA
V gene: TRBV18
D gene: NA
J gene: TRBJ2-2
CDR3 protein: CASSPGSSNTGELFF
CDR3 DNA: TGTGCCAGCTCACCAGGGAGTAGCAACACCGGGGAGCTGTTTTTT

clone size: many
V gene: TRBV20-1
D gene: TRBD2
J gene: TRBJ2-1
CDR3 protein: CSASPSGRGMGSYNEQFF
CDR3 DNA: TGCAGTGCTAGTCCTAGCGGGAGGGGCATGGGCTCCTACAATGAGCAGTTCTTC

clone size: many
V gene: TRBV10-3
D gene: TRBD1
J gene: TRBJ1-1
CDR3 protein: CAISEAGGVGAFF
CDR3 DNA: TGTGCCATCAGTGAGGCAGGGGGGGTAGGTGCTTTCTTT

clone size: NA
V gene: TRBV4-2
D gene: TRBD1
J gene: TRBJ1-2
CDR3 protein: CASSQVTPGQVYGYTF
CDR3 DNA: TGTGCCAGCAGCCAAGTTACCCCGGGACAGGTCTATGGCTACACCTTC

clone size: many
V gene: TRBV12-3/TRBV12-4
D gene: NA
J gene: TRBJ2-3
CDR3 protein: CASSISSTDTQYF
CDR3 DNA: TGTGCCAGCAGTATCTCTAGCACAGATACGCAGTATTTT

clone size: many
V gene: TRBV20-1
D gene: TRBD2
J gene: TRBJ2-3
CDR3 protein: CSARLAGRDTQYF
CDR3 DNA: TGCAGTGCGAGACTAGCGGGAAGGGATACGCAGTATTTT

clone size: NA
V gene: TRBV7-9
D gene: NA
J gene: TRBJ2-5
CDR3 protein: CATTRDRGETQYF
CDR3 DNA: TGTGCCACCACCCGGGACCGCGGCGAGACCCAGTACTTC

clone size: many
V gene: TRBV27
D gene: NA
J gene: TRBJ2-1
CDR3 protein: CARRGGEQFF
CDR3 DNA: TGTGCCAGACGGGGTGGTGAGCAGTTCTTC

clone size: few
V gene: TRBV28
D gene: NA
J gene: TRBJ2-3
CDR3 protein: CASSPGWTEGDTQYF
CDR3 DNA: TGTGCCAGCAGTCCCGGGTGGACAGAAGGAGATACGCAGTATTTT

clone size: many
V gene: TRBV10-3
D gene: NA
J gene: TRBJ2-7
CDR3 protein: CAISEGGRGESYEQYF
CDR3 DNA: TGTGCCATCAGTGAGGGTGGCAGGGGCGAATCCTACGAGCAGTACTTC

clone size: many
V gene: TRBV12-3/TRBV12-4
D gene: NA
J gene: TRBJ1-3
CDR3 protein: CASSFYTVGNTIYF
CDR3 DNA: TGTGCCAGCAGTTTCTATACAGTTGGAAACACCATATATTTT

clone size: many
V gene: TRBV28
D gene: TRBD1
J gene: TRBJ1-5
CDR3 protein: CASSSPTTGRSNQPQHF
CDR3 DNA: TGTGCCAGCAGTTCCCCCACGACAGGGAGGAGCAATCAGCCCCAGCATTTT

clone size: many
V gene: TRBV15
D gene: TRBD1
J gene: TRBJ1-6
CDR3 protein: CATSPLGQADSPLHF
CDR3 DNA: TGTGCCACCAGCCCCCTCGGACAGGCGGATTCACCCCTCCACTTT

clone size: many
V gene: TRBV5-1
D gene: TRBD2
J gene: TRBJ2-1
CDR3 protein: CASKSISGFYNEQFF
CDR3 DNA: TGCGCCAGCAAATCGATTAGCGGGTTTTACAATGAGCAGTTCTTC

clone size: NA
V gene: TRBV7-9
D gene: NA
J gene: TRBJ2-2
CDR3 protein: CASSHQWGSTGELFF
CDR3 DNA: TGTGCCAGCAGCCATCAATGGGGGAGCACCGGGGAGCTGTTTTTT

clone size: NA
V gene: TRBV5-1
D gene: NA
J gene: TRBJ1-1
CDR3 protein: CASSSKGMGVSTEAFF
CDR3 DNA: TGCGCCAGCAGCTCTAAAGGGATGGGGGTTAGCACTGAAGCTTTCTTT

clone size: many
V gene: TRBV12-3/TRBV12-4
D gene: TRBD2
J gene: TRBJ2-1
CDR3 protein: CASRLRPLAGGWGEQFF
CDR3 DNA: TGTGCCAGCAGGCTCCGCCCTCTAGCGGGGGGTTGGGGTGAGCAGTTCTTC

clone size: many
V gene: TRBV5-1
D gene: NA
J gene: TRBJ2-7
CDR3 protein: CASSLESSYEQYF
CDR3 DNA: TGCGCCAGCAGCTTAGAGAGCTCCTACGAGCAGTACTTC

clone size: NA
V gene: TRBV7-4
D gene: TRBD2
J gene: TRBJ2-1
CDR3 protein: CASSLVGTRAYNEQFF
CDR3 DNA: TGTGCGAGCAGCTTAGTGGGGACTAGGGCGTACAATGAGCAGTTCTTC

clone size: many
V gene: TRBV7-9
D gene: NA
J gene: TRBJ1-2
CDR3 protein: CASSSQVYGYTF
CDR3 DNA: TGTGCCAGCAGCTCACAGGTCTATGGCTACACCTTC